This TCR beta chain was observed in a study of cytomegalovirus exposure and HLA in healthy donors. Vbeta (60) and Jbeta (13) primers were used in the PCR. TCRdb's table, derived via immunoSEQ multiplex PCR, lists solely in-frame clones and lacks some. The sample shows over 150,000 clones, approximately 83% of them seen only once. Trimming left V 4 bases short and J 7 bases short, with 11 bases between. Germline V gene sequence: CDR1 SNHLY, CDR2 FYNNEI. CDR3 length equals 12 residues. The rearrangement links TRBV2 to TRBJ2-7, with D possibly TRBD1 on 5 matching bases. This TCR came from a boy aged 2 to 10 in good health and CMV-seronegative. Sequenced sample: PBMCs. The CDR3 DNA follows: TGTGCCAGCAGTGGGCTGACAGAAGAGCAGTACTTC. Residues: CASSGLTEEQYF.